This paragraph covers one TCR beta chain sequence. This clone has only one observation. No cognate antigen has been identified for it. Base quality data are lacking; no much larger clone is found one base away. The CDR3 goes from the cysteine to the phenylalanine over 14 residues. CDR3 DNA is the only sequence kept; it has 42 bases, read in frame from the first base. Reading the germline V gene gives CDR1 MNHNS and CDR2 SASEGT. Between the V and J ends, shortened by 10 bases and 0 bases respectively, the junction contains 15 bases. The data derive from a study of OX40 agonist ivuxolimab in advanced cancers. Study-level background: Ivuxolimab was a fully human IgG2 agonistic monoclonal antibody targeting the costimulatory receptor OX40 (CD134). In the dose-escalation cohort, approximately 83% of patients were male, and the mean age was around 60 years with a range of about 20 to 90. Peripheral TCRbeta sequencing was intended to test whether TCR sequence diversity was altered and clonal T-cell expansion was caused by ivuxolimab. Intravenous ivuxolimab was administered to patients every 2 weeks at six dose levels: 0.01, 0.1, 0.3, 1.5, 3 and 10 mg/kg. Partial responses occurred in three dose-escalation patients: two with cutaneous melanoma and one with hepatocellular carcinoma. Of the approximately 50 dose-escalation patients, hepatocellular carcinoma was present in approximately 20, melanoma in roughly 15, renal cell carcinoma in 9 and head and neck cancer in 9. The paper describes the monotherapy dose-escalation part (N of about 54 patients) of the phase I trial of ivuxolimab. Patients were allowed to have had prior anti-PD-1, anti-PD-L1 or anti-CTLA-4 therapy, and 40% of the dose-escalation patients had been treated with checkpoint inhibitors. On the study overall, not on this receptor specifically: In the 0.1-3.0 mg/kg groups, partial responders were among the patients with the lowest normalized peripheral clonal expansion, particularly in CD8+ T cells. Which antigens the clonally expanded peripheral T cells were specific for was not determined. At doses of 0.1 to 3.0 mg/kg, clonal expansion of both CD4+ and CD8+ blood T cells was observed from baseline to week 6. Low levels of normalized T-cell clonal expansion were also seen in some nonresponding patients. After ivuxolimab, CD8+ T cells had more expanded clones than CD4+ T cells on average.

Patients with a history of autoimmune disease or receiving systemic immunosuppression were excluded from the trial. Peripheral blood for TCR sequencing was collected from all dose cohorts at baseline, on cycle 4 day 1, and on cycle 7 day 1. Samples came from an open-label, multicenter, first-in-human phase I dose-escalation trial of ivuxolimab. The trial enrolled adults with locally advanced or metastatic head and neck squamous cell, hepatocellular, melanoma or renal cell carcinoma. Before TCR sequencing, CD4+ and CD8+ T cells were separately sorted from peripheral blood. To sequence the TCRbeta CDR3 region, genomic DNA was isolated from the sorted cells. The immunoSEQ Assay was used for sequencing of TCRbeta CDR3 regions. This immuneACCESS table, as held by TCRdb, lists in-frame sequences with V and J called but not all clones. Of the missing ones, under half trace to an unresolved V gene in checked studies; the others have no known cause. A total of 66,000 or so clones appear in this sample, more than 65% of them only once. The top ten clones comprise roughly 4.5% of the sample.

The source is an adult with an advanced solid tumor such as melanoma, head and neck, liver or kidney cancer. Recombination joined TRBV6-1 with TRBJ1-2; a tentative D call is TRBD1 (6 bases match). The starting material was CD4+ or CD8+ T cells sorted from blood, obtained in a trial of the OX40 agonist ivuxolimab. DNA sequence: TGTGCCACCTTCACACGGGACACTAACTATGGCTACACCTTC. This codes for CATFTRDTNYGYTF.